This TCR beta chain was captured in a study of beta chain features in type 1 diabetes. cDNA synthesis used the whole RNA isolate, giving expressed TCRB sequences. Libraries were prepared by immunoSEQ multiplex PCR; TCRdb keeps only in-frame clonotypes and omits some of them. In the table there are 120,000 to 150,000 clones, approximately 9.8% of which are singletons. This CDR3 contains 18 residues. Per germline, CDR1 LGHNA and CDR2 YSLEER. After removal of 1 base from V and 4 bases from J, the junction contained 12 bases not matched to a gene. This clone was found a few times. The receptor comes from a middle-aged woman in good health. The sequencing input was central memory CD4+ T cells from blood. J is TRBJ1-5 and V is TRBV4-3; TRBD1 agrees at 8 bases. The CDR3 DNA follows: TGCGCCAGCAGCCAAGCCCCGTACCCAGGGGGCCGTAATCAGCCCCAGCATTTT. This gives the protein CASSQAPYPGGRNQPQHF.